This T cell receptor (beta chain) was observed in a study of identical twins. This clonotype turned up a few times. Its antigen is unknown. All donors were healthy Caucasians. Findings of the study overall: It was cross-sectional statistical analysis, not following the same donors, that the conclusions relied on. Clonotypes of the beta chain that were abundant in cord blood carried fewer insertions (memory repertoires showed none).

Trimming took off 3 bases at V and 6 bases at J, with 19 bases between the two ends. The CDR3 loop spans 16 amino acids. TCRdb re-analysed the 5' RACE reads in MiXCR, keeping a single row per CDR3 protein. Of 1.5 million to 2 million distinct CDR3 sequences listed, 25% to 35% are singletons. This rearrangement joins TRBV12-3 or TRBV12-4 to TRBJ2-3, with D possibly being TRBD2 (7 bases). Specimen: cord blood. The clonotype originates from a newborn girl in good health. CDR3 residues: CASSLGVAGATDTQYF. CDR3 DNA sequence: TGTGCCAGCAGTTTGGGCGTTGCGGGGGCAACGGATACGCAGTATTTT.